These 15 T cell receptor beta chains originate from one sample sequenced in a study of cytomegalovirus exposure and HLA in healthy donors. Use of 60 Vbeta and 13 Jbeta primers characterized the PCR. The table came from immunoSEQ multiplex PCR; TCRdb's copy has only in-frame clones and leaves some out. The sample lists under 150,000 clones, more than 75% occurring once. Source material: PBMCs. These TCRs come from a man aged 18 to 29 in good health and CMV-seronegative.

This clone was seen once. This chain uses TRBV6-1 with TRBJ2-5; D gene unclear. The end of the DNA fits TRBJ2-7 better, so the J call may be wrong. The CDR3 covers 13 residues. Germline V lookup: CDR1 MNHNS, CDR2 SASEGT. This chain's CDR3 is CAIITPLSYEQYF. The CDR3 region has the DNA TGTGCCATAATTACCCCCCTCTCCTACGAGCAGTACTTC.

This clone was observed a handful of times. The genes are TRBV15 and TRBJ1-4; possible D gene TRBD1, 6 bases. This CDR3 spans 17 amino acids. From germline, CDR1 is LNHNV and CDR2 YYDKDF (reference sequence). Trimming left V 5 bases short and J 5 bases short, with 21 bases between. CDR3 sequence (DNA): TGTGCCACCAGCGGCCCTTTGGGGGCCCAACGAAATGAAAAACTGTTTTTT. It yields the protein CATSGPLGAQRNEKLFF.

The genes are TRBV5-1 and TRBJ1-2; D remains unclear. Between the trimmed V and J ends, which lost 1 base and 4 bases, there was a span of 11 bases. The CDR3 covers 14 residues. Germline V gives CDR1 SGHRS, CDR2 YFSETQ. The CDR3 region is CASSLSGAGYGYTF. The CDR3 DNA reads TGCGCCAGCAGCTTGTCCGGAGCTGGCTATGGCTACACCTTC.

This chain links TRBV19 with TRBJ1-5; 9 positions match TRBD1. Losses at the gene ends were 5 bases for V and 5 bases for J; bases not matched to a gene: 10. The germline CDR1 and CDR2 sequences are LNHDA and SQIVND (reference sequence). The length of the CDR3 is 16 residues. The CDR3 loop reads CASSPGRDREHQPQHF. The CDR3 bases are TGTGCCAGTAGTCCCGGCCGGGACAGGGAACATCAGCCCCAGCATTTT.

J is TRBJ2-7 and V is TRBV4-1; TRBD2 matches 11 bases. This CDR3 region has 19 residues. Losses at the gene ends were 4 bases for V and 2 bases for J; bases not matched to a gene: 16. The germline V gene has CDR1 MGHRA and CDR2 YSYEKL. CDR3 sequence: CASSPSRVAGGPSPYEQYF. Here the CDR3 DNA reads TGCGCCAGCAGCCCCTCCCGGGTAGCGGGAGGGCCTAGTCCCTACGAGCAGTACTTC.

The table lists this clone with a count of one. The rearrangement links TRBV19 to TRBJ1-6, with TRBD1 matching over 8 bases. Germline assignment: CDR1 LNHDA and CDR2 SQIVND (reference sequence). J gave up 5 bases and V 10 bases, and 4 bases lay outside the gene matches. This CDR3 contains 13 residues. The DNA for the CDR3 is TGTGCCACCGCGGACAGGGATAATTCACCCCTCCACTTT. Translation: CATADRDNSPLHF.

Turning to this clone: The sample carries other DNA sequences with the same CDR3. The V and J genes are TRBV9 and TRBJ2-3, with 9 bases lining up with TRBD2. Germline CDR1 and CDR2: SGDLS and YYNGEE. The J segment lost 1 base and the V segment lost 0 bases, leaving 3 bases of the junction unmatched. The CDR3 extends over 16 amino acids. CDR3: CASSVEAGGGTDTQYF. In DNA, the CDR3 is TGTGCCAGCAGCGTAGAGGCGGGGGGGGGCACAGATACGCAGTATTTT.

The chain couples TRBV11-3 to TRBJ2-7; the match to TRBD1 covers 10 bases. The CDR3 covers 15 residues. V gave up 4 bases and J gave up 2 bases; unmatched junction bases: 5. Per the germline V gene, CDR1 is SGHNT and CDR2 is YENEEA. Here the CDR3 DNA reads TGTGCCAGCAGCTCCGCCGGGACAGGGGCCTACGAGCAGTACTTC. Its protein product is CASSSAGTGAYEQYF.

V usage is TRBV19 and J usage is TRBJ1-5; D is unresolved. In germline, CDR1 is LNHDA, CDR2 SQIVND (reference sequence). This CDR3 region has 15 residues. V was trimmed by 5 bases and J by 0 bases, leaving 11 bases between them. CDR3: CASSPRVDSNQPQHF. The CDR3 DNA reads TGTGCCAGTAGTCCTCGGGTTGATAGCAATCAGCCCCAGCATTTT. The entire variable domain, with the rest obtained from reference TRBV19 and TRBJ1-5, is as follows: DGGITQSPKYLFRKEGQNVTLSCEQNLNHDAMYWYRQDPGQGLRLIYYSQIVNDFQKGDIAEGYSVSREKKESFPLTVTSAQKNPTAFYLCASSPRVDSNQPQHFGDGTRLSIL.

The table lists this clone with a few counts. The rearrangement links TRBV25-1 to TRBJ2-5, with D perhaps TRBD2 (5 bases). The J call may be in error: the DNA end matches TRBJ2-7 better. Germline assignment: CDR1 MGHDK and CDR2 SYGVNS. The CDR3 spans 14 residues. This chain's CDR3 is CASSESGGLYEQYF. CDR3 nucleotide sequence: TGTGCCAGCAGTGAAAGCGGCGGGCTCTACGAGCAGTACTTC.

V is TRBV20-1 and J is TRBJ1-1; D gene ambiguous. This CDR3 region has 11 residues. Germline loops: CDR1 DFQATT, CDR2 SNEGSKA (reference sequence). This CDR3 reads CTADGNTEAFF. CDR3 DNA sequence: TGCACCGCGGATGGGAACACTGAAGCTTTCTTT.

The chain carries TRBV6-5 and TRBJ1-6, with 9 bases that match TRBD1. This CDR3 comprises 15 residues. V was pared by 0 bases and J by 10 bases, with 4 bases of the junction left unmatched. The germline CDR1 and CDR2 sequences are MNHEY and SVGAGI. In DNA form, the CDR3 reads TGTGCCAGCAGTTACTCCCGGACAGGGGACTCACCCCTCCACTTT. It is translated as CASSYSRTGDSPLHF.

The CDR3 DNA sequence: TGTGCCAGTAGTGAAGGCAGGGGCTATGGCTACACCTTC. Amino acid sequence: CASSEGRGYGYTF. The chain joins TRBV19 to TRBJ1-2; tentative D call: TRBD1 (6 bases). The CDR3 totals 13 residues. V was clipped by 5 bases and J by 4 bases, with 11 bases between them. Germline V gene sequence: CDR1 LNHDA, CDR2 SQIVND (reference sequence).

This CDR3 reads CASSSGNTEAFF. In nucleotides, the CDR3 is TGTGCCAGCAGTTCGGGGAACACTGAAGCTTTCTTT. This chain uses TRBV6-5 with TRBJ1-1; D gene unclear. In germline, CDR1 is MNHEY, CDR2 SVGAGI. This CDR3 has 12 residues. The V gene lost 4 bases and the J gene lost 1 base, with 4 bases spanning the gap.

The chain's CDR3 is CASSLSSGGEQFF. CDR3 DNA sequence: TGTGCCAGCAGTTTATCCTCGGGGGGTGAGCAGTTCTTC. The rearrangement uses TRBV27 and TRBJ2-1, with 7 positions matching TRBD2. The germline V gene encodes CDR1 MNHEY and CDR2 SMNVEV (reference sequence). The CDR3 covers 13 residues. V gave up 0 bases and J gave up 9 bases; unmatched junction bases: 2.